These T cell receptor beta chains were read from a single sample in a study of blood T cell repertoires in COVID-19. TCRdb's copy holds only in-frame clones and misses some; the assay was immunoSEQ multiplex PCR. Here the sample spans over 200,000 clones, almost 90% being singletons. Material: peripheral blood. Receptor source: a woman aged 60-75 years with acute or convalescent COVID-19. Both conserved end residues are part of each CDR3. The D gene is left open where the match is weak. Clone size is stated in some rows and not others, as once, few, many or a class when expanded.

cdr3_aa: CASSPGTGGPRNTQYF
cdr3_nt: TGTGCCAGCAGCCCCGGGACAGGGGGCCCTCGAAATACGCAGTATTTT
clone_size: .
j_call: TRBJ2-3
d_call: TRBD1
v_call: TRBV11-1

cdr3_aa: CAAMGGRVYNEQFF
cdr3_nt: TGTGCCGCCATGGGGGGGAGGGTATACAATGAGCAGTTCTTC
clone_size: .
j_call: TRBJ2-1
d_call: TRBD2
v_call: TRBV28

cdr3_aa: CASSGAGRATEAFF
cdr3_nt: TGTGCCAGCTCTGGGGCCGGGAGGGCCACTGAAGCTTTCTTT
clone_size: .
j_call: TRBJ1-1
d_call: .
v_call: TRBV6-6

cdr3_aa: CASSHMTTAGNTIYF
cdr3_nt: TGTGCCAGCAGCCACATGACGACAGCTGGAAACACCATATATTTT
clone_size: .
j_call: TRBJ1-3
d_call: .
v_call: TRBV5-4

cdr3_aa: CASSPSGIAAEQYF
cdr3_nt: TGTGCCAGCAGCCCCAGCGGGATCGCGGCCGAGCAGTACTTC
clone_size: once
j_call: TRBJ2-7
d_call: TRBD2
v_call: TRBV6-6

cdr3_aa: CASSSKRQGSNSPLHF
cdr3_nt: TGTGCCAGCAGTTCGAAGAGACAGGGGAGCAATTCACCCCTCCACTTT
clone_size: .
j_call: TRBJ1-6
d_call: TRBD1
v_call: TRBV27

cdr3_aa: CASSYPGQAVF
cdr3_nt: TGTGCCAGCAGTTACCCCGGACAGGCCGTCTTC
clone_size: .
j_call: TRBJ1-2
d_call: TRBD1
v_call: TRBV6-5

cdr3_aa: CASSYYLAGSEAFF
cdr3_nt: TGTGCCAGCAGTTACTATTTGGCGGGCTCTGAAGCTTTCTTT
clone_size: .
j_call: TRBJ1-1
d_call: .
v_call: TRBV6-2/TRBV6-3

cdr3_aa: CASRRGSGGSTDTQYF
cdr3_nt: TGTGCCAGCAGGAGGGGGAGCGGGGGGTCCACAGATACGCAGTATTTT
clone_size: once
j_call: TRBJ2-3
d_call: TRBD2
v_call: TRBV9

cdr3_aa: CASSQPGGRYNEQFF
cdr3_nt: TGCGCCAGCAGCCAACCCGGGGGGCGATACAATGAGCAGTTCTTC
clone_size: .
j_call: TRBJ2-1
d_call: .
v_call: TRBV4-1

cdr3_aa: CASSYKSRGRGNTIYF
cdr3_nt: TGTGCCAGCAGTTACAAGTCCCGGGGCCGGGGGAACACCATATATTTT
clone_size: .
j_call: TRBJ1-3
d_call: .
v_call: TRBV6-5

cdr3_aa: CATWQAKDLNTEAFF
cdr3_nt: TGTGCCACTTGGCAGGCAAAAGACCTGAACACTGAAGCTTTCTTT
clone_size: .
j_call: TRBJ1-1
d_call: .
v_call: TRBV13

cdr3_aa: CASRAASGVYNEQFF
cdr3_nt: TGTGCCAGCAGGGCGGCTAGCGGGGTATACAATGAGCAGTTCTTC
clone_size: .
j_call: TRBJ2-1
d_call: TRBD2
v_call: TRBV6-6

cdr3_aa: CAWSVGQYYGYTF
cdr3_nt: TGTGCCTGGAGTGTAGGACAGTACTATGGCTACACCTTC
clone_size: .
j_call: TRBJ1-2
d_call: .
v_call: TRBV30

cdr3_aa: CASSQGEQALYGYTF
cdr3_nt: TGCGCCAGCAGCCAAGGTGAACAGGCGCTTTATGGCTACACCTTC
clone_size: .
j_call: TRBJ1-2
d_call: .
v_call: TRBV4-1

cdr3_aa: CAISESARVDYGYTF
cdr3_nt: TGTGCCATCAGTGAGTCGGCCAGGGTAGACTATGGCTACACCTTC
clone_size: .
j_call: TRBJ1-2
d_call: .
v_call: TRBV10-3

cdr3_aa: CASSPETGNYGYTF
cdr3_nt: TGTGCCAGCAGTCCAGAGACAGGGAATTATGGCTACACCTTC
clone_size: .
j_call: TRBJ1-2
d_call: TRBD1
v_call: TRBV2

cdr3_aa: CASSQELHLSYGYTF
cdr3_nt: TGTGCCAGCAGCCAAGAGTTACATCTCAGCTATGGCTACACCTTC
clone_size: .
j_call: TRBJ1-2
d_call: .
v_call: TRBV4-2

cdr3_aa: CAISDPGQGGTNYGYTF
cdr3_nt: TGTGCCATCAGTGATCCGGGGCAAGGAGGGACTAACTATGGCTACACCTTC
clone_size: .
j_call: TRBJ1-2
d_call: .
v_call: TRBV10-3

cdr3_aa: CASSPRTSGLTGELFF
cdr3_nt: TGTGCCAGTAGTCCAAGGACTAGCGGTCTCACCGGGGAGCTGTTTTTT
clone_size: .
j_call: TRBJ2-2
d_call: TRBD2
v_call: TRBV19

cdr3_aa: CASQSSSRGYTF
cdr3_nt: TGTGCCAGCCAGTCTTCGTCTAGGGGCTACACCTTC
clone_size: .
j_call: TRBJ1-2
d_call: .
v_call: TRBV19

cdr3_aa: CACQGDRDGNEQFF
cdr3_nt: TGTGCCTGCCAAGGGGACAGGGATGGCAATGAGCAGTTCTTC
clone_size: .
j_call: TRBJ2-1
d_call: TRBD1
v_call: TRBV30

cdr3_aa: CASSLGTGRWSNQPQHF
cdr3_nt: TGTGCCAGCAGCCTCGGGACAGGACGGTGGAGCAATCAGCCCCAGCATTTT
clone_size: .
j_call: TRBJ1-5
d_call: TRBD1
v_call: TRBV3-1/TRBV3-2

cdr3_aa: CASAPRGHSYEQYF
cdr3_nt: TGTGCCAGTGCTCCCAGGGGGCACTCCTACGAGCAGTACTTC
clone_size: .
j_call: TRBJ2-7
d_call: TRBD1
v_call: TRBV19

cdr3_aa: CACSRGYNEQFF
cdr3_nt: TGTGCCTGTTCGAGGGGGTACAATGAGCAGTTCTTC
clone_size: .
j_call: TRBJ2-1
d_call: .
v_call: TRBV30

cdr3_aa: CASSHGTGGGRGNTIYF
cdr3_nt: TGTGCCAGCAGCCACGGGACAGGGGGAGGAAGGGGAAACACCATATATTTT
clone_size: .
j_call: TRBJ1-3
d_call: TRBD1
v_call: TRBV3-1/TRBV3-2

cdr3_aa: CALSKQGDGANVLTF
cdr3_nt: TGTGCCTTAAGCAAGCAGGGGGACGGGGCCAACGTCCTGACTTTC
clone_size: .
j_call: TRBJ2-6
d_call: TRBD1
v_call: TRBV30

cdr3_aa: CASSLQVDTQYF
cdr3_nt: TGCGCCAGCAGCTTGCAGGTCGATACGCAGTATTTT
clone_size: .
j_call: TRBJ2-3
d_call: .
v_call: TRBV5-1

cdr3_aa: CASSPDGGNEKLFF
cdr3_nt: TGTGCCAGCAGCCCGGACGGAGGCAATGAAAAACTGTTTTTT
clone_size: .
j_call: TRBJ1-4
d_call: .
v_call: TRBV28

cdr3_aa: CASSSRDRNYGYTF
cdr3_nt: TGTGCCAGTAGTTCGCGGGACAGGAACTATGGCTACACCTTC
clone_size: .
j_call: TRBJ1-2
d_call: TRBD1
v_call: TRBV19

cdr3_aa: CASSIGGTGFRGYTF
cdr3_nt: TGTGCCAGTAGTATAGGTGGGACAGGGTTCCGAGGCTACACCTTC
clone_size: .
j_call: TRBJ1-2
d_call: TRBD1
v_call: TRBV19

cdr3_aa: CASTLGQGGYTF
cdr3_nt: TGTGCCAGCACCCTTGGACAGGGGGGCTACACCTTC
clone_size: .
j_call: TRBJ1-2
d_call: TRBD1
v_call: TRBV6-5

cdr3_aa: CASSLGAGFDNTIYF
cdr3_nt: TGTGCCAGCAGCTTGGGTGCGGGATTCGATAACACCATATATTTT
clone_size: .
j_call: TRBJ1-3
d_call: .
v_call: TRBV5-4

cdr3_aa: CASRSQLNYGYTF
cdr3_nt: TGTGCCAGCAGATCACAGTTAAACTATGGCTACACCTTC
clone_size: .
j_call: TRBJ1-2
d_call: .
v_call: TRBV3-1/TRBV3-2

cdr3_aa: CASSLTRGISEREKKYEQYF
cdr3_nt: TGTGCCAGCAGCCTAACCCGGGGAATATCGGAGCGGGAGAAAAAATACGAGCAGTACTTC
clone_size: .
j_call: TRBJ2-7
d_call: .
v_call: TRBV21-1

cdr3_aa: CASSPQGQVGKPQHF
cdr3_nt: TGTGCCAGTAGCCCTCAAGGACAAGTTGGGAAGCCCCAGCATTTT
clone_size: once
j_call: TRBJ1-5
d_call: .
v_call: TRBV19

cdr3_aa: CASSTGTSGRNEQFF
cdr3_nt: TGTGCCAGTAGTACAGGGACTAGCGGGAGGAATGAGCAGTTCTTC
clone_size: .
j_call: TRBJ2-1
d_call: TRBD2
v_call: TRBV19

cdr3_aa: CASSDSLAGGQNEQFF
cdr3_nt: TGTGCCAGCAGTGACTCGTTAGCGGGGGGGCAGAATGAGCAGTTCTTC
clone_size: .
j_call: TRBJ2-1
d_call: TRBD2
v_call: TRBV6-4

cdr3_aa: CASSKTSGTNTGELFF
cdr3_nt: TGCGCCAGCAGCAAAACTAGCGGGACGAACACCGGGGAGCTGTTTTTT
clone_size: .
j_call: TRBJ2-2
d_call: TRBD2
v_call: TRBV5-1

cdr3_aa: CASSRDRAGANVLTF
cdr3_nt: TGTGCCAGCAGCCGGGACAGGGCTGGGGCCAACGTCCTGACTTTC
clone_size: .
j_call: TRBJ2-6
d_call: TRBD1
v_call: TRBV13

cdr3_aa: CASSPPQGALMWGNEQFF
cdr3_nt: TGTGCCAGCAGCCCCCCCCAGGGGGCTTTAATGTGGGGGAATGAGCAGTTCTTC
clone_size: .
j_call: TRBJ2-1
d_call: TRBD1
v_call: TRBV14

cdr3_aa: CASRLVDRGPVEQYF
cdr3_nt: TGTGCCAGCAGATTAGTCGACAGGGGTCCGGTCGAGCAGTACTTC
clone_size: few
j_call: TRBJ2-7
d_call: TRBD1
v_call: TRBV7-9

cdr3_aa: CASSETRNNQPQHF
cdr3_nt: TGTGCCAGCAGTGAAACCAGGAATAATCAGCCCCAGCATTTT
clone_size: .
j_call: TRBJ1-5
d_call: .
v_call: TRBV2

cdr3_aa: CATSDSRVANTGELFF
cdr3_nt: TGTGCCACCAGTGATTCCAGGGTAGCGAACACCGGGGAGCTGTTTTTT
clone_size: .
j_call: TRBJ2-2
d_call: .
v_call: TRBV24-1

cdr3_aa: CASSQGWNEQFF
cdr3_nt: TGTGCCAGCAGTCAGGGTTGGAATGAGCAGTTCTTC
clone_size: .
j_call: TRBJ2-1
d_call: .
v_call: TRBV28

cdr3_aa: CASSLALFGQYGYTF
cdr3_nt: TGTGCCAGCAGCTTAGCCCTATTTGGACAGTATGGCTACACCTTC
clone_size: .
j_call: TRBJ1-2
d_call: .
v_call: TRBV7-9

cdr3_aa: CASSVKDRGIGYTF
cdr3_nt: TGTGCCAGCAGCGTAAAGGACAGGGGGATTGGCTACACCTTC
clone_size: .
j_call: TRBJ1-2
d_call: TRBD1
v_call: TRBV2

cdr3_aa: CASTHPRTGVGYTF
cdr3_nt: TGTGCCAGCACCCACCCGCGGACAGGGGTTGGCTACACCTTC
clone_size: .
j_call: TRBJ1-2
d_call: TRBD1
v_call: TRBV6-6

cdr3_aa: CASSRTGVGLTGELFF
cdr3_nt: TGTGCCAGTAGTAGGACAGGGGTGGGGCTCACCGGGGAGCTGTTTTTT
clone_size: .
j_call: TRBJ2-2
d_call: TRBD1
v_call: TRBV19

cdr3_aa: CASRPEGAFNQPQHF
cdr3_nt: TGTGCCAGCAGGCCTGAGGGGGCATTCAATCAGCCCCAGCATTTT
clone_size: .
j_call: TRBJ1-5
d_call: TRBD1
v_call: TRBV6-2/TRBV6-3

cdr3_aa: CASSLAGAGNTIYF
cdr3_nt: TGTGCCAGCAGCTTGGCAGGGGCTGGAAACACCATATATTTT
clone_size: .
j_call: TRBJ1-3
d_call: .
v_call: TRBV11-2

cdr3_aa: CASSLQAGTGANVLTF
cdr3_nt: TGCGCCAGCAGCTTGCAGGCGGGGACTGGGGCCAACGTCCTGACTTTC
clone_size: .
j_call: TRBJ2-6
d_call: .
v_call: TRBV5-1

cdr3_aa: CASSISSRETQYF
cdr3_nt: TGTGCCAGTAGTATTAGTTCTCGAGAGACCCAGTACTTC
clone_size: .
j_call: TRBJ2-5
d_call: .
v_call: TRBV19